The rows below give T cell receptor beta chains drawn from one sample of a study of patients and donors after allogeneic stem cell transplantation. Each CDR3 protein is one row after TCRdb ran MiXCR on the RT-PCR reads. The top ten clones hold more than 9% of a sample with roughly 230,000 distinct CDR3 sequences, roughly 15% of them seen once. The sequenced sample consisted of blood, either unsorted or a sorted T cell fraction (not recorded which). The source is a human donor who was either an allogeneic HSCT recipient or a stem cell or donor lymphocyte infusion donor (not recorded which). It is not recorded whose cells these are; they may come from a transplant donor. The CDR3 runs from the conserved cysteine through the conserved F or W. Each record gives: clone size, D gene, V gene, J gene, CDR3 protein, CDR3 DNA. D genes are given only for firm matches. The size entry is marked missing in some rows and otherwise reads once, few, many or a size class.

>-|-|TRBV3-1|TRBJ2-7
CASSQVAAARGSYEQYF
TGTGCCAGCAGCCAAGTCGCAGCGGCACGGGGTTCCTACGAGCAGTACTTC
>-|-|TRBV20-1|TRBJ2-5
CSARRDFQETQYF
TGCAGTGCTCGCCGGGACTTCCAAGAGACCCAGTACTTC
>few|-|TRBV5-1|TRBJ1-4
CASSLNSGDGEKLFF
TGCGCCAGCAGCTTGAACTCGGGGGATGGGGAAAAACTGTTTTTT
>few|-|TRBV6-5|TRBJ2-5
CASSYSMAGKETQYF
TGTGCCAGCAGTTACTCGATGGCAGGGAAAGAGACCCAGTACTTC
>-|-|TRBV5-1|TRBJ2-2
CASSDRAGAGELFF
TGCGCCAGCAGCGACCGGGCAGGGGCCGGGGAGCTGTTTTTT
>-|TRBD1|TRBV27|TRBJ2-7
CASSPRGTGWSLSYEQYF
TGTGCCAGCAGTCCTCGGGGGACAGGATGGTCCCTCTCCTACGAGCAGTACTTC
>-|TRBD2|TRBV20-1|TRBJ2-7
CSARDPAGGLYEQYF
TGCAGTGCTAGAGATCCGGCGGGGGGGCTCTACGAGCAGTACTTC
>-|-|TRBV6-2/TRBV6-3|TRBJ1-2
CASSYPSSTVRYGYTF
TGTGCCAGCAGTTACCCCTCCTCGACAGTTCGCTATGGCTACACCTTC
>-|TRBD1|TRBV19|TRBJ2-3
CASRPQGERTDTQYF
TGTGCCAGTAGACCCCAGGGGGAGAGGACAGATACGCAGTATTTT
>-|-|TRBV19|TRBJ1-2
CASSIPSGRSKYGYTF
TGTGCCAGTAGTATACCCTCGGGACGCTCCAAATATGGCTACACCTTC
>-|TRBD1|TRBV29-1|TRBJ2-7
CSVQDRVRIQQYF
TGCAGCGTACAAGACAGGGTAAGAATCCAGCAGTACTTC
>many|-|TRBV12-3/TRBV12-4|TRBJ1-5
CASSFGRINQPQHF
TGTGCCAGCAGTTTTGGGCGGATCAATCAGCCCCAGCATTTT
>few|TRBD1|TRBV6-1|TRBJ1-2
CASRYRGRDFGYTF
TGTGCCAGCCGGTACAGGGGGCGAGATTTTGGCTACACCTTC
>many|-|TRBV11-2|TRBJ2-3
CASSLGWRADTQYF
TGTGCCAGCAGCTTAGGGTGGCGCGCAGATACGCAGTATTTT
>few|-|TRBV28|TRBJ2-7
CASSLNPGIYEQYF
TGTGCCAGCAGTTTAAACCCAGGAATCTACGAGCAGTACTTC
>few|-|TRBV20-1|TRBJ1-1
CSAKPGTGGTEAFF
TGCAGTGCTAAACCGGGGACCGGGGGAACTGAAGCTTTCTTT
>few|-|TRBV7-8|TRBJ1-2
CASSSRAGGEGYTF
TGTGCCAGCAGCTCCCGGGCGGGGGGGGAGGGCTACACCTTC
>many|TRBD1|TRBV20-1|TRBJ1-1
CSASRTGVMNTEAFF
TGCAGTGCTAGTCGGACAGGCGTAATGAACACTGAAGCTTTCTTT
>few|TRBD1|TRBV6-1|TRBJ2-7
CASSAQGAYEQYF
TGTGCCAGCAGTGCACAGGGGGCCTACGAGCAGTACTTC
>-|TRBD2|TRBV28|TRBJ2-7
CASSLQLAGGYEQYF
TGTGCCAGCAGTTTACAACTAGCGGGAGGCTACGAGCAGTACTTC
>many|-|TRBV5-5|TRBJ2-1
CARFNEQFF
TGTGCCAGATTCAATGAGCAGTTCTTC
>-|TRBD2|TRBV30|TRBJ2-3
CAWSRAASGADTQYF
TGTGCCTGGAGTCGGGCGGCTAGCGGGGCAGATACGCAGTATTTT
>few|TRBD2|TRBV14|TRBJ2-5
CASSRTSGQETQYF
TGTGCCAGCAGCCGGACTAGCGGGCAAGAGACCCAGTACTTC
>few|TRBD2|TRBV11-2|TRBJ2-1
CASSQRLAGVNEQFF
TGTGCCAGCAGCCAGCGACTAGCGGGAGTCAATGAGCAGTTCTTC
>-|-|TRBV20-1|TRBJ2-7
CSARDMRASYEQYF
TGCAGTGCTAGAGATATGAGAGCCTCCTACGAGCAGTACTTC
>-|TRBD1|TRBV6-1|TRBJ1-1
CASRYRGRDTEAFF
TGTGCCAGCAGGTATAGGGGGCGCGACACTGAAGCTTTCTTT
>few|-|TRBV4-3|TRBJ2-3
CASSQDGGADTQYF
TGCGCCAGCAGCCAAGATGGGGGGGCGGATACGCAGTATTTT
>-|TRBD1|TRBV4-3|TRBJ1-2
CASSSGQGEYGYTF
TGCGCCAGCAGCTCGGGACAGGGCGAATATGGCTACACCTTC
>many|-|TRBV27|TRBJ1-1
CASSSPPRGVNTEAFF
TGTGCCAGCAGCTCTCCCCCCCGGGGGGTTAACACTGAAGCTTTCTTT
>few|-|TRBV6-6|TRBJ2-7
CASSYDGPTEQYF
TGTGCCAGCAGTTACGATGGTCCGACCGAGCAGTACTTC
>-|-|TRBV11-1|TRBJ2-1
CASSLEPPGREQFF
TGTGCCAGCAGCTTAGAGCCCCCTGGGCGTGAGCAGTTCTTC
>many|-|TRBV6-1|TRBJ2-5
CASSELFQETQYF
TGTGCCAGCAGTGAACTGTTTCAAGAGACCCAGTACTTC
>few|TRBD2|TRBV20-1|TRBJ2-5
CCASGGTLQETQYF
TGCTGTGCTTCGGGGGGGACTCTCCAAGAGACCCAGTACTTC
>many|-|TRBV4-1|TRBJ1-2
CASSQDWAGANYGYTF
TGCGCCAGCAGCCAAGATTGGGCAGGGGCCAACTATGGCTACACCTTC
>few|-|TRBV4-3|TRBJ2-7
CASSQARGGFSSYEQYF
TGCGCCAGCAGCCAAGCGCGCGGGGGCTTCAGCTCCTACGAGCAGTACTTC
>many|-|TRBV4-2|TRBJ1-1
CASSQANHRSSEAFF
TGTGCCAGCAGCCAGGCGAATCACAGGAGCTCTGAAGCTTTCTTT
>-|-|TRBV19|TRBJ2-1
CASKYYNEQFF
TGTGCCAGTAAGTACTACAATGAGCAGTTCTTC
>-|TRBD1|TRBV4-1|TRBJ2-7
CASSQELEGQGTGEQYF
TGCGCCAGCAGCCAAGAGCTCGAGGGACAGGGGACGGGGGAGCAGTACTTC
>many|-|TRBV7-6|TRBJ1-1
CASSLFPAVAAAGTEAFF
TGTGCCAGCAGCTTATTCCCCGCCGTGGCCGCCGCTGGTACTGAAGCTTTCTTT
>many|TRBD2|TRBV20-1|TRBJ2-1
CSALLAGVRSSYNEQFF
TGCAGTGCCCTACTAGCGGGAGTGCGGAGCTCCTACAATGAGCAGTTCTTC
>many|-|TRBV11-2|TRBJ2-1
CATNRNSHYNEQFF
TGTGCCACGAATCGAAATTCACACTACAATGAGCAGTTCTTC
>few|-|TRBV5-6|TRBJ2-2
CASSLVPGLAGELFF
TGTGCCAGCAGCTTGGTTCCAGGGCTGGCCGGGGAGCTGTTTTTT
>-|TRBD2|TRBV30|TRBJ2-3
CAWSVPTSGRTDTQYF
TGTGCCTGGAGTGTCCCGACTAGCGGGAGAACAGATACGCAGTATTTT
>few|-|TRBV20-1|TRBJ1-6
CSARGDPGPHNSPLHF
TGCAGTGCTAGGGGGGACCCAGGGCCTCATAATTCACCCCTCCACTTT
>-|-|TRBV7-9|TRBJ2-7
CASSSSNGGVYEQYF
TGTGCCAGCAGCTCCTCAAACGGGGGAGTGTACGAGCAGTACTTC
>few|-|TRBV12-3/TRBV12-4|TRBJ2-6
CASSQKGFGANVLTF
TGTGCCAGCAGTCAAAAGGGATTTGGGGCCAACGTCCTGACTTTC
>-|-|TRBV30|TRBJ2-1
CAWSDTYNEQFF
TGTGCCTGGAGTGATACTTACAATGAGCAGTTCTTC
>-|-|TRBV7-3|TRBJ2-3
CASSALGTQYF
TGTGCCAGCTCGGCCCTGGGGACGCAGTATTTT
>few|-|TRBV5-1|TRBJ2-5
CASGNPGETQYF
TGCGCCAGCGGAAATCCAGGGGAGACCCAGTACTTC
>few|-|TRBV20-1|TRBJ2-2
CSAPRAGTGELFF
TGCAGTGCCCCCAGGGCGGGCACCGGGGAGCTGTTTTTT